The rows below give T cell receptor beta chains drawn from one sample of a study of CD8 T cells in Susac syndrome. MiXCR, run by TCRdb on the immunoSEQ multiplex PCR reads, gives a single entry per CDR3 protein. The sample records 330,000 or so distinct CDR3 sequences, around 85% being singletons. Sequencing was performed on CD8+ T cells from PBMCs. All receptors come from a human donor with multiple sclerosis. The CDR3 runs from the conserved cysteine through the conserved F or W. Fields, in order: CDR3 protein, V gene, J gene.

CDR3: CASGLSRTDTQYF; V: TRBV12-5; J: TRBJ2-3
CDR3: CASSYSTTPAYEQYF; V: TRBV6-6; J: TRBJ2-7
CDR3: CASSLVPGGEQFF; V: TRBV28; J: TRBJ2-1
CDR3: CASSQVSGTGNAYTF; V: TRBV3-1; J: TRBJ1-2
CDR3: CASSLSVGELFF; V: TRBV7-9; J: TRBJ2-2
CDR3: CASSEAPGMDQETQYF; V: TRBV2; J: TRBJ2-5
CDR3: CSASVFKQGKSNQPQHF; V: TRBV20-1; J: TRBJ1-5
CDR3: CASSVEGVNTEAFF; V: TRBV9; J: TRBJ1-1
CDR3: CASSLRGDGYTF; V: TRBV12-3/TRBV12-4; J: TRBJ1-2
CDR3: CATSDGPRGVFEAFF; V: TRBV24-1; J: TRBJ1-1
CDR3: CASGSGDSYEQYF; V: TRBV5-4; J: TRBJ2-7
CDR3: CASSRPGATGELFF; V: TRBV11-3; J: TRBJ2-2
CDR3: CARREGHAGELFF; V: TRBV2; J: TRBJ2-2
CDR3: CASSLDGSADTQYF; V: TRBV28; J: TRBJ2-3
CDR3: CATRTETSNQPQHF; V: TRBV19; J: TRBJ1-5
CDR3: CASSRGDQAFF; V: TRBV11-2; J: TRBJ1-1
CDR3: CASTGATGANVLTF; V: TRBV2; J: TRBJ2-6
CDR3: CASSPRTGLNQPQHF; V: TRBV19; J: TRBJ1-5
CDR3: CASSFPGFGYTF; V: TRBV28; J: TRBJ1-2
CDR3: CASSESYREAFF; V: TRBV10-2; J: TRBJ1-1
CDR3: CASSLSATVNTEAFF; V: TRBV27; J: TRBJ1-1
CDR3: CASRNGQGGPYEQYF; V: TRBV3-1; J: TRBJ2-7
CDR3: CASSFGLAGGPRAYEQYF; V: TRBV28; J: TRBJ2-7
CDR3: CASSHPGQGSYEQYF; V: TRBV13; J: TRBJ2-7
CDR3: CASSLTRGSNIQYF; V: TRBV28; J: TRBJ2-4
CDR3: CATSDEGFAEQFF; V: TRBV24-1; J: TRBJ2-1
CDR3: CASSYWAASYNEQFF; V: TRBV6-5; J: TRBJ2-1
CDR3: CASGQQRGTEAFF; V: TRBV5-4; J: TRBJ1-1
CDR3: CASSSDGPGQGQETQYF; V: TRBV25-1; J: TRBJ2-5